These 18 T cell receptor beta chains originate from one sample sequenced in a study of glioma-infiltrating T cells. TCR alpha and beta CDR3 regions were amplified from RNA using iRepertoire nested multiplex PCR. MiXCR, applied by TCRdb to the multiplex PCR reads, yields one record per CDR3 protein. The sample has 300,000 to 450,000 distinct CDR3 sequences; less than 50% are singletons. The source material was glioma tissue, nonneoplastic brain tissue, or PBMCs (not recorded which). All receptors come from a human donor with low-grade glioma or glioblastoma, undergoing nonglioma brain surgery, or in good health (not recorded which).

This chain joins TRBV29-1 and TRBJ1-1, with D possibly matching TRBD1 (6 bases). V lost 7 bases, J lost 5 bases, and 17 bases lay in between. Germline CDR1 SQVTM, CDR2 ANQGSEA. This CDR3 comprises 13 residues. The CDR3 sequence is CSAAGGARTEAFF. The CDR3 DNA reads TGCAGCGCCGCCGGGGGCGCAAGAACTGAAGCTTTCTTT. The full variable domain, in which reference TRBV29-1 and TRBJ1-1 provide the parts outside the CDR3, is SAVISQKPSRDICQRGTSLTIQCQVDSQVTMMFWYRQQPGQSLTLIATANQGSEATYESGFVIDKFPISRPNLTFSTLTVSNMSPEDSSIYLCSAAGGARTEAFFGQGTRLTVV.

A remark on this clonotype: An end of the junction does not agree with germline; a read error may underlie this. The rearrangement links TRBV28 to TRBJ1-2, with D possibly being TRBD1 (5 bases). Germline CDR1 and CDR2: MDHEN and SYDVKM. The CDR3 has 19 amino acids. The CDR3 region is CASSLLPLLGALANYDYTF. In nucleotides, the CDR3 is TGTGCCAGCAGTTTATTACCCCTCCTTGGGGCCTTAGCTAACTATGACTACACCTTC.

The chain couples TRBV10-3 to TRBJ1-2; unclear D gene. CDR3 length: 13 amino acids. The V end lost 8 bases, the J end lost 5 bases, and 15 bases lay between the germline ends. Germline V gene sequence: CDR1 ENHRY, CDR2 SYGVKD. CDR3 residues: CAIGGIREYGYTF. The CDR3 region has the DNA TGTGCCATCGGTGGAATTCGCGAATATGGCTACACCTTC.

This clonotype was detected many times. The chain joins TRBV6-2 or TRBV6-3 to TRBJ2-1; 7 nucleotides agree with TRBD2. The CDR3 has 12 amino acids. V shed 6 bases and J 9 bases; nucleotides not matched to a gene: 5. Germline lookup yields CDR1 MNHEY and CDR2 SVGEGT. The CDR3 spells CASRPTGGEQFF. CDR3 coding DNA: TGTGCCAGCAGACCCACGGGGGGTGAGCAGTTCTTC.

The rearrangement uses TRBV4-2 and TRBJ1-1; no clear D. CDR1 and CDR2 (germline): LGHNA, YNFKEQ. Trimming took off 3 bases at V and 2 bases at J, with 10 bases between the two ends. The CDR3 sequence is 14 residues long. DNA for the CDR3: TGTGCCAGCAGCCAGGGAGACGGTAACACTGAAGCTTTCTTT. Translating gives CASSQGDGNTEAFF.

This clonotype has at least ten counts. This chain connects TRBV20-1 to TRBJ1-5; perhaps TRBD1 as D (5 bases). V was pared by 2 bases and J by 6 bases, with 17 bases between. The CDR3 has 15 residues. Germline V gene lookup returns CDR1 DFQATT and CDR2 SNEGSKA (reference sequence). As DNA, the CDR3 is TGCAGTGCTAGAAAGGGGTCCGGTACCGGTCAGCCCCAGCATTTT. It translates to CSARKGSGTGQPQHF.

The rearrangement joins TRBV20-1 to TRBJ1-1; unclear D gene. The V end lost 5 bases, the J end lost 7 bases, and 14 bases lay between the germline ends. The CDR3 is 12 amino acids. CDR1 and CDR2 from the germline V gene are DFQATT and SNEGSKA (reference sequence). CDR3 in amino acids: CSAPRGDGEAFF. The CDR3 DNA sequence: TGCAGTGCTCCGCGAGGTGATGGTGAAGCTTTCTTT.

This clonotype appeared many times. The rearrangement uses TRBV20-1 and TRBJ1-1, with a weak D call TRBD1 (5 bases). The germline gives CDR1 DFQATT, CDR2 SNEGSKA (reference sequence). The CDR3 runs 15 residues. CDR3 nucleotide sequence: TGCAGGGTTCGACACGCAGGGTATTATAGTTCTGAAGCTTTCTTT. Amino acid sequence: CRVRHAGYYSSEAFF.

The J gene is TRBJ2-1, the V gene TRBV20-1, with TRBD2 matching 7 bases. The CDR3 runs to 14 residues. The V gene's germline CDR1 is DFQATT and CDR2 SNEGSKA (reference sequence). V was pared by 3 bases and J by 3 bases, with 5 bases of the junction left unmatched. The CDR3 DNA reads TGCAGTGCTAGCTGGGAGCGGGGCTACAATGAGCAGTTCTTC. Its protein product is CSASWERGYNEQFF.

The genes are TRBV20-1 and TRBJ2-7; 9 bases line up with TRBD2. This CDR3 has 14 residues. V was clipped by 2 bases and J by 1 base; unmatched bases: 3. Germline V CDR1 and CDR2: DFQATT, SNEGSKA (reference sequence). Written as DNA, the CDR3 is TGCAGTGCTAGAACAGCGGGAGGATCCTACGAGCAGTACTTC. The encoded protein is CSARTAGGSYEQYF.

V usage is TRBV27 and J usage is TRBJ1-6, with D possibly TRBD1 on 5 matching bases. In germline, CDR1 is MNHEY, CDR2 SMNVEV (reference sequence). The CDR3 consists of 15 residues. V was pared by 10 bases and J by 9 bases, with 22 bases between. CDR3 loop: CATKNSPWGASPLHF. In DNA, the CDR3 is TGTGCCACAAAAAATAGCCCGTGGGGCGCTTCACCCCTCCACTTT.

This clonotype was counted only a few times. This chain links TRBV6-2 or TRBV6-3 with TRBJ1-2; no reliable D call. V lost 1 base to trimming and J lost 2 bases, with 8 bases between them. From germline, CDR1 is MNHEY and CDR2 SVGEGT. The CDR3 has 14 amino acids. The CDR3 loop is CASSYFQSNYGYTF. DNA of the CDR3: TGTGCCAGCAGTTACTTCCAGTCAAACTATGGCTACACCTTC.

The CDR3 nucleotides read TGTGCCAGTAGTATTGATCCGGGACTAGCATGGTACAATGAGCAGTTCTTC. Residues: CASSIDPGLAWYNEQFF. The V call is TRBV19, the J call TRBJ2-1; 9 bases map to TRBD2. J gave up 4 bases and V 3 bases, and 10 bases lay outside the gene matches. Germline assignment: CDR1 LNHDA and CDR2 SQIVND (reference sequence). This CDR3 has 17 residues. Full variable domain (missing parts from reference TRBV19 and TRBJ2-1): DGGITQSPKYLFRKEGQNVTLSCEQNLNHDAMYWYRQDPGQGLRLIYYSQIVNDFQKGDIAEGYSVSREKKESFPLTVTSAQKNPTAFYLCASSIDPGLAWYNEQFFGPGTRLTVL.

In this sample, this clonotype turned up many times. The chain couples TRBV6-6 to TRBJ2-3; D call uncertain. V dropped 3 bases and J dropped 6 bases, with 10 bases sitting between them. The CDR3 runs 13 residues. Germline CDR1 and CDR2: MNHNY and SVGAGI (reference sequence). For the CDR3, the DNA is TGTGCCAGCAGTTATAACCTCGGGGATACGCAGTATTTT. Encoded protein: CASSYNLGDTQYF.

Concerning this clonotype: A much more abundant neighbour one base away suggests this may be a read error. J is TRBJ1-5 and V is TRBV28; D is unresolved. Per germline, CDR1 MDHEN and CDR2 SYDVKM. There are 12 residues in the CDR3. V was trimmed by 4 bases and J by 5 bases, leaving 6 bases between them. CDR3 in amino acids: CASSCGDQPQHF. The CDR3 DNA sequence: TGTGCCAGCAGTTGCGGTGATCAGCCCCAGCATTTT.

The chain links TRBV18 to TRBJ1-1, with D hard to call. Trimming took 4 bases from V and 0 from J, leaving 12 bases between them. Germline V gene data show CDR1 as KGHSH and CDR2 as LQKENI. The CDR3 covers 15 residues. CDR3 nucleotide sequence: TGTGCCAGCTCACGCGACCCTTCTATGAACACTGAAGCTTTCTTT. This gives the protein CASSRDPSMNTEAFF.

Comments on this clonotype: A much larger clone sits a single nucleotide away, making a read error possible. The chain joins TRBV19 to TRBJ2-1, with D uncertain. This CDR3 has 12 residues. Per the germline V gene, CDR1 is LNHDA and CDR2 is SQIVND (reference sequence). In DNA, the CDR3 is TGTGCCAGTGGTATTTGGGACAATGAGCAGTTCTTC. It encodes CASGIWDNEQFF.

The CDR3 bases are TGTGCCAGCAGTCATACCCTTAGGTACGAGCAGTACTTC. Its protein product is CASSHTLRYEQYF. The chain is built from TRBV27 and TRBJ2-7; the D is unclear. The CDR3 contains 13 residues. Germline CDR1 MNHEY, CDR2 SMNVEV (reference sequence). V lost 5 bases and J lost 4, with 12 bases in between.